Listed below are T cell receptor beta chains from one sample, sequenced in a study of CD8+CD57+ T cells in acquired aplastic anemia. Each CDR3 protein gets one entry after TCRdb re-called the reads with MiXCR. Here the sample spans about 160,000 distinct CDR3 sequences, about 48% being singletons. The sequencing sample was made of sorted CD4+, CD8+, or CD8+CD57+ T cells (not recorded which) from PBMCs. These receptors were taken from a human donor with aplastic anemia. The CDR3 runs from the conserved cysteine through the conserved F or W. Each record gives: V gene, clone size, J gene, D gene, CDR3 DNA, CDR3 protein. A D gene is named only where the DNA matches it firmly. Only part of the rows carry a size: once, few, many, or a class if the clone is expanded.

>TRBV15|.|TRBJ2-7|.
TGTGCCACGAGCAAGGGAACTAGTCTCTCCTACGAGCAGTACTTC
CATSKGTSLSYEQYF
>TRBV5-1|once|TRBJ1-1|.
TGCGCCAGCAGCTTGAGTTGGGGGGCTGAAGCTTTCTTT
CASSLSWGAEAFF
>TRBV19|.|TRBJ2-7|.
TGTGCCAGTAACGGTGAGGGATACGAGCAGTACTTC
CASNGEGYEQYF
>TRBV7-9|many|TRBJ1-5|.
TGTGCCAGCAGCTCTCAGGAGGAAGAGGGTCAGCCCCAGCATTTT
CASSSQEEEGQPQHF
>TRBV12-3/TRBV12-4|few|TRBJ1-2|.
TGTGCCAGCAGTTACGACGGCGGGGGCTACACCTTC
CASSYDGGGYTF
>TRBV29-1|.|TRBJ1-3|.
TGCAGCGTTGCGTCTGCGACGACTGGAAACACCATATATTTT
CSVASATTGNTIYF
>TRBV20-1|.|TRBJ2-5|.
TGCAGTGCTTTGGGGGTGGGGCAAGAGACCCAGTACTTC
CSALGVGQETQYF
>TRBV6-4|.|TRBJ2-3|TRBD2
TGTGCCAGCAGCCCGACTAGCGGGTCGGCAGATACGCAGTATTTT
CASSPTSGSADTQYF
>TRBV5-1|once|TRBJ2-1|TRBD2
TGCGCCAGCCACCCAGCGGGAGGGGGGCACAGTGAGCAGTTCTTC
CASHPAGGGHSEQFF
>TRBV5-5|many|TRBJ1-1|.
TGTGCCAGCAGCTTGGAGGGAGCAGGGCCTGAAGCTTTCTTT
CASSLEGAGPEAFF